These 16 T cell receptor beta chains were all obtained from the same sample, sequenced in a study. MiXCR, run by TCRdb on the 5' RACE reads, gives a single entry per CDR3 protein. The sample comprises about 54,000 distinct CDR3 sequences, roughly 18% of which are singletons, and approximately 2.3% rests with the top ten. The material sequenced was naive CD4+ T cells sorted from blood. Noted subset: naive CD4+ T cells, CD4+CD45RA+CD25-. The source of these receptors is a female donor with breast cancer.

In its sample, this clonotype was seen many times. CDR3 residues: CASSYQGGLEAFF. CDR3 DNA: TGTGCCAGCAGTTACCAGGGAGGCCTTGAAGCTTTCTTT. The rearrangement links TRBV6-2 or TRBV6-3 to TRBJ1-1; D may be TRBD1 (5 bases). Germline assignment: CDR1 MNHEY and CDR2 SVGEGT. There are 13 residues in the CDR3. Trimming removed 2 bases at V and 7 bases at J, with 11 bases between.

This sequence joins TRBV4-1 and TRBJ2-1; D remains ambiguous. Trimming left V 1 base short and J 4 bases short, with 8 bases between. This CDR3 spans 14 amino acids. Germline-derived CDR1 and CDR2 are MGHRA and YSYEKL. The CDR3: CASSQGNDYNEQFF. DNA of the CDR3: TGCGCCAGCAGCCAAGGGAACGATTACAATGAGCAGTTCTTC.

In this sample, this clonotype turned up a few times. The chain links TRBV9 to TRBJ2-3; possibly TRBD1 or TRBD2 for D (6 bases each). The CDR3 extends over 17 amino acids. The V gene's germline CDR1 is SGDLS and CDR2 YYNGEE. V dropped 3 bases and J dropped 5 bases, with 22 bases sitting between them. CDR3 sequence reads: CASSELSGAGLVDTQYF. The CDR3 region has the DNA TGTGCCAGCAGCGAGTTATCGGGGGCCGGTCTGGTAGATACGCAGTATTTT.

The rearrangement joins TRBV12-3 or TRBV12-4 to TRBJ1-2, with TRBD1 matching 7 bases. This CDR3 comprises 15 residues. Germline trimming cut 3 bases from V and 2 bases from J; bases unmatched to any gene: 6. The DNA for the CDR3 is TGTGCCAGCAGTTTCGGGAGGGGGCTAAACTATGGCTACACCTTC. Its translation: CASSFGRGLNYGYTF.

The rearrangement links TRBV5-1 to TRBJ2-7; D gene ambiguous. This CDR3 contains 14 residues. V lost 4 bases, J lost 0 bases, and 11 bases lay in between. CDR1 SGHRS and CDR2 YFSETQ come from the germline V gene. The DNA for the CDR3 is TGCGCCAGCAGCCTCAGCCACAGCTCCTACGAGCAGTACTTC. It encodes CASSLSHSSYEQYF. Full variable domain (outside the CDR3, taken from reference TRBV5-1 and TRBJ2-7): KAGVTQTPRYLIKTRGQQVTLSCSPISGHRSVSWYQQTPGQGLQFLFEYFSETQRNKGNFPGRFSGRQFSNSRSEMNVSTLELGDSALYLCASSLSHSSYEQYFGPGTRLTVT.

This clonotype has ten or more counts. The chain uses TRBV4-1 and TRBJ2-7; 8 bases line up with TRBD2. The CDR3 loop spans 15 amino acids. After removal of 2 bases from V and 0 bases from J, the junction contained 3 bases not matched to a gene. The germline V gene has CDR1 MGHRA and CDR2 YSYEKL. The CDR3 region is CASSQITSGSYEQYF. The CDR3 nucleotides are TGCGCCAGCAGCCAAATAACTAGCGGCTCCTACGAGCAGTACTTC.

By proportion, this clonotype is medium-sized. The rearrangement links TRBV5-1 to TRBJ2-1; the match to TRBD2 covers 9 bases. The CDR3 is made up of 15 amino acids. Germline loops: CDR1 SGHRS, CDR2 YFSETQ. V dropped 2 bases and J dropped 9; count of bases not matched to a gene: 9. The DNA of the CDR3 is TGCGCCAGCAGCTTTTCTGCGGGAGGGCATTCTGAGCAGTTCTTC. Its translation is CASSFSAGGHSEQFF.

This clonotype occurred many times. The chain carries TRBV29-1 and TRBJ2-3, with 12 bases lining up with TRBD2. V shed 6 bases, J shed 5 bases, and the junction held 9 bases outside the gene matches. The germline gives CDR1 SQVTM, CDR2 ANQGSEA. CDR3 length: 15 amino acids. This chain's CDR3 is CSVPLAGGPGDTQYF. The CDR3 DNA sequence: TGCAGCGTGCCGCTAGCGGGAGGGCCAGGAGATACGCAGTATTTT.

On this clonotype itself: This may come from a read error, since a much larger clone is one base off. The V and J genes are TRBV5-1 and TRBJ2-7; D possibly uses TRBD1 or TRBD2 (5 bases each). V gave up 6 bases and J gave up 2 bases, with 15 bases separating them. CDR1 and CDR2 from the germline V gene are SGHRS and YFSETQ. CDR3 length: 14 amino acids. The CDR3 reads CASTPGAGTYEQYF. CDR3 in DNA: TGCGCCAGCACCCCCGGGGCAGGAACCTACGAGCAGTACTTC.

This chain connects TRBV11-2 to TRBJ2-4; D perhaps matches TRBD1 (5 bases). In germline, CDR1 is SGHAT, CDR2 FQNNGV. V shed 3 bases and J shed 1 base, with 10 bases lying between them. The CDR3 is made up of 15 amino acids. The CDR3 DNA follows: TGTGCCAGCAGCTTCAGGGCGGAGGCCAAAAACATTCAGTACTTC. Its translation: CASSFRAEAKNIQYF.

This clonotype came up a few times. The gene calls are TRBV5-1 and TRBJ1-1; TRBD1 aligns across 7 bases. The CDR3 contains 12 residues. The germline V gene encodes CDR1 SGHRS and CDR2 YFSETQ. V lost 4 bases to trimming and J lost 5 bases; unmatched junction nucleotides: 2. This chain's CDR3 is CASSGGQTEAFF. The CDR3 nucleotides read TGCGCCAGCAGCGGGGGACAGACTGAAGCTTTCTTT. The full variable domain, in which reference TRBV5-1 and TRBJ1-1 provide the parts outside the CDR3, is KAGVTQTPRYLIKTRGQQVTLSCSPISGHRSVSWYQQTPGQGLQFLFEYFSETQRNKGNFPGRFSGRQFSNSRSEMNVSTLELGDSALYLCASSGGQTEAFFGQGTRLTVV.

In this sample, this clonotype turned up many times. The rearrangement uses TRBV29-1 and TRBJ2-1; 7 bases are shared with TRBD2. Germline V gene lookup returns CDR1 SQVTM and CDR2 ANQGSEA. CDR3 length: 13 amino acids. V dropped 4 bases and J dropped 8; count of bases not matched to a gene: 8. The CDR3 DNA reads as TGCAGCGTTGTGGGCGGGAGCCTCTATGAGCAGTTCTTC. Protein: CSVVGGSLYEQFF.

Comments on this clonotype: A read error is possible here, since a much larger clone lies one base away. This chain's CDR3 is CACSYGGFQPQHF. In DNA, the CDR3 is TGTGCCTGCAGTTATGGAGGGTTTCAGCCCCAGCATTTT. This rearrangement joins TRBV6-6 to TRBJ1-5; no reliable D call. The CDR3 is 13 amino acids. The germline V gene encodes CDR1 MNHNY and CDR2 SVGAGI (reference sequence).

This clonotype was observed a few times. CDR3: CATGGANLVNEQFF. The CDR3 DNA sequence: TGTGCCACAGGTGGGGCTAACCTGGTCAATGAGCAGTTCTTC. This chain joins TRBV19 and TRBJ2-1; TRBD1 is a possible D gene (5 bases). V was shortened by 10 bases and J by 6 bases, with 19 bases between the two germline ends. The CDR3 spans 14 residues. The germline CDR1 and CDR2 sequences are LNHDA and SQIVND (reference sequence).

Ten or more counts support this clonotype. The V gene is TRBV5-1, the J gene TRBJ1-1; no reliable D call. Germline V lookup: CDR1 SGHRS, CDR2 YFSETQ. This CDR3 has 14 amino acids. The V end was cut by 0 bases, the J end by 5 bases, with 11 bases between. The CDR3 loop reads CASSLEGRGTEAFF. The CDR3 nucleotides read TGCGCCAGCAGCTTGGAGGGCAGAGGTACTGAAGCTTTCTTT.

The chain links TRBV20-1 to TRBJ1-5; D gene unclear. Per germline, CDR1 DFQATT and CDR2 SNEGSKA (reference sequence). CDR3 length equals 13 residues. The CDR3: CSTEGKGNQPQHF. DNA of the CDR3: TGCAGCACGGAGGGAAAGGGCAATCAGCCCCAGCATTTT.